This T cell receptor beta chain stems from a study of early T cells in non-severe SARS-CoV-2 infection. CDR3 length equals 13 residues. Per germline, CDR1 MDHEN and CDR2 SYDVKM. Trimming cost V 9 bases and J 3 bases, with 11 bases left between them. TCRdb passed the 5' RACE reads through MiXCR, listing each CDR3 protein once. The sample records 70,000 to 75,000 distinct CDR3 sequences, roughly an eighth being singletons. This clonotype was seen ten or more times. The receptor comes from an adult who was a healthcare worker with PCR-confirmed SARS-CoV-2 infection or an uninfected control (not recorded which). The sequenced sample consisted of whole blood. The chain joins TRBV28 to TRBJ1-4, with D possibly matching TRBD1 (5 bases). This CDR3 reads CASEGAANEKLFF. For the CDR3, the DNA is TGTGCCAGTGAAGGGGCAGCTAATGAAAAACTGTTTTTT.